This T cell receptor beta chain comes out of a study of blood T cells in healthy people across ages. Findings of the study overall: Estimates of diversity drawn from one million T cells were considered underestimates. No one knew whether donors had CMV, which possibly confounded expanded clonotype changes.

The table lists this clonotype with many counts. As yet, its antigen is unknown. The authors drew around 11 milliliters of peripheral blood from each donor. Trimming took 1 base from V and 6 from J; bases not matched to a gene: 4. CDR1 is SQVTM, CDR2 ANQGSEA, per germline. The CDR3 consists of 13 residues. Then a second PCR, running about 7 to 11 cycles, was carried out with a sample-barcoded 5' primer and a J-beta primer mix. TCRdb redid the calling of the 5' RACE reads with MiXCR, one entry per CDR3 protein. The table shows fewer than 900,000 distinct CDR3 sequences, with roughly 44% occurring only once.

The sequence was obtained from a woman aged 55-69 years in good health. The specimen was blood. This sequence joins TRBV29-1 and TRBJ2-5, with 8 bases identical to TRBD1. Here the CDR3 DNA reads TGCAGCGTTGAAGGGTCCAGGGGGCAGACCCAGTACTTC. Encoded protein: CSVEGSRGQTQYF.